Shown below are 27 T cell receptor beta chains from a single sample sequenced in a study of identical twins. TCRdb independently ran MiXCR on the 5' RACE reads; one entry per CDR3 protein. There are about 530,000 distinct CDR3 sequences in the sample; over 12% occur only once, and 0.44% lies in the top ten. This sample also appeared in a second study, on yellow fever vaccine responses in identical twins.

Sequencing was done on a sample of CD4+ T cells sorted from blood. All receptors come from a woman aged 18-29 years in good health.

This clonotype occurred a few times. V usage is TRBV10-3 and J usage is TRBJ2-7, with D unresolved. Trimming cost V 3 bases and J 3 bases, with 9 bases left between them. The V gene's germline CDR1 is ENHRY and CDR2 SYGVKD. This CDR3 contains 13 residues. The CDR3 here is CAISDGGYYEQYF. The CDR3 DNA follows: TGTGCCATCAGTGATGGCGGCTACTACGAGCAGTACTTC.

This clonotype was counted a few times. The chain employs TRBV7-8 and TRBJ1-1, with 9 bases identical to TRBD1. V lost 4 bases, J lost 5 bases, and 5 bases stayed unmatched. Germline loops: CDR1 SGHVS, CDR2 FQNEAQ. CDR3 size: 14 residues. Here the CDR3 reads CASSYSDRGTEAFF. The CDR3 nucleotides are TGTGCCAGCAGCTACTCGGACAGGGGAACTGAAGCTTTCTTT. Supplemented by reference TRBV7-8 and TRBJ1-1, the full variable domain reads GAGVSQSPRYKVAKRGQDVALRCDPISGHVSLFWYQQALGQGPEFLTYFQNEAQLDKSGLPSDRFFAERPEGSVSTLKIQRTQQEDSAVYLCASSYSDRGTEAFFGQGTRLTVV.

This clonotype has at least ten counts. V usage is TRBV7-9 and J usage is TRBJ2-1; TRBD2 matches 8 bases. This CDR3 region has 17 residues. The V segment lost 0 bases and the J segment 5 bases; nucleotides outside the gene matches: 9. Germline CDR1 is SEHNR and CDR2 is FQNEAQ (reference sequence). Here the CDR3 reads CASSLAHSGRLNNEQFF. CDR3 nucleotides: TGTGCCAGCAGCTTAGCCCACAGCGGGAGACTAAACAATGAGCAGTTCTTC.

The chain has TRBV12-3 or TRBV12-4 and TRBJ2-5, with TRBD1 as a possible D gene (6 bases). V lost 3 bases and J lost 7, with 15 bases in between. CDR3 length equals 14 residues. The CDR3 is CASSLGAGLGTQYF. The CDR3 nucleotides are TGTGCCAGCAGTTTGGGGGCAGGTTTGGGGACCCAGTACTTC.

This clonotype showed up many times. The V call is TRBV7-6, the J call TRBJ2-1; 9 bases are shared with TRBD2. Germline V gene sequence: CDR1 SGHVS, CDR2 FNYEAQ. V shed 5 bases and J 0 bases; nucleotides not matched to a gene: 5. CDR3 length equals 16 residues. CDR3 residues: CASSPLSGSSYNEQFF. The CDR3 bases are TGTGCCAGCAGCCCCCTTAGCGGGAGCTCCTACAATGAGCAGTTCTTC. Full variable domain (outside the CDR3, taken from reference TRBV7-6 and TRBJ2-1): GAGVSQSPRYKVTKRGQDVALRCDPISGHVSLYWYRQALGQGPEFLTYFNYEAQQDKSGLPNDRFSAERPEGSISTLTIQRTEQRDSAMYRCASSPLSGSSYNEQFFGPGTRLTVL.

The chain employs TRBV7-9 and TRBJ2-7, with TRBD1 matching 9 bases. The CDR3 runs 13 residues. Germline V lookup: CDR1 SEHNR, CDR2 FQNEAQ (reference sequence). Trimming removed 5 bases from V and 7 bases from J; junction bases left unmatched: 6. This chain's CDR3 is CASSGGQGREQYF. The CDR3 region has the DNA TGTGCCAGCAGCGGAGGACAGGGGCGAGAGCAGTACTTC.

This clonotype was found a few times. The V gene is TRBV2, the J gene TRBJ2-7, with 14 nucleotides matching TRBD2. Per germline, CDR1 SNHLY and CDR2 FYNNEI. This CDR3 has 14 residues. Losses at the gene ends were 6 bases for V and 4 bases for J; bases not matched to a gene: 2. The CDR3 DNA sequence: TGTGCCAGCAGGGGACTAGCGGGAGAATACGAGCAGTACTTC. It codes for CASRGLAGEYEQYF.

This clonotype has at least ten counts. This sequence joins TRBV4-2 and TRBJ2-5, with D tentatively TRBD1 or TRBD2 (6 bases each). The germline gives CDR1 LGHNA, CDR2 YNFKEQ. Trimming removed 0 bases from V and 4 bases from J, with 18 bases in between. The CDR3 is 17 amino acids. The CDR3 DNA reads TGTGCCAGCAGCCAAGATTCGTACGGGGGCGTTCGAGAGACCCAGTACTTC. Its protein product is CASSQDSYGGVRETQYF.

V usage is TRBV10-3 and J usage is TRBJ2-3; 8 bases are shared with TRBD1. The CDR3 consists of 15 residues. Germline-derived CDR1 and CDR2 are ENHRY and SYGVKD. The junction had 10 bases not matched to a gene; V was cut back by 5 bases and J by 6 bases. The CDR3 protein is CAISRDRLIPDTQYF. As DNA, the CDR3 is TGTGCCATCAGTAGGGACAGGTTGATTCCGGATACGCAGTATTTT.

The chain recombines TRBV20-1 with TRBJ2-5, with TRBD1 as a possible D gene (6 bases). The CDR3 extends over 12 amino acids. Trimming cost V 6 bases and J 0 bases, with 8 bases left between them. Germline V CDR1 and CDR2: DFQATT, SNEGSKA (reference sequence). The CDR3 DNA is TGCAGTGCGTGGGACAACCAAGAGACCCAGTACTTC. Its translation: CSAWDNQETQYF.

The chain combines TRBV12-3 or TRBV12-4 with TRBJ2-3; 8 bases are a match to TRBD1. V lost 5 bases to trimming and J lost 6 bases; unmatched junction nucleotides: 7. The CDR3 has 14 residues. The CDR3 coding sequence is TGTGCCAGCAGTATGACAGGGGACTGGGATACGCAGTATTTT. Its protein product is CASSMTGDWDTQYF.

This clonotype turned up a few times. The chain links TRBV5-1 to TRBJ1-5, with TRBD1 as a possible D gene (5 bases). The CDR3 runs 15 residues. The germline V gene encodes CDR1 SGHRS and CDR2 YFSETQ. Trimming shortened V by 0 bases and J by 0 bases, and 7 bases separated the two germline ends. CDR3 in amino acids: CASSLDDSSNQPQHF. In DNA form, the CDR3 reads TGCGCCAGCAGCTTGGACGACAGTAGCAATCAGCCCCAGCATTTT.

The chain carries TRBV12-3 or TRBV12-4 and TRBJ2-1, with 7 bases that match TRBD2. The CDR3 totals 17 residues. V shed 5 bases, J shed 1 base, and the junction held 11 bases outside the gene matches. The CDR3 is CASSGFVAGESYNEQFF. In DNA, the CDR3 is TGTGCCAGCAGTGGCTTTGTTGCGGGGGAATCCTACAATGAGCAGTTCTTC.

The chain is built from TRBV29-1 and TRBJ2-3, with D perhaps matching TRBD2 (6 bases). Trimming took off 3 bases at V and 0 bases at J, with 19 bases between the two ends. The germline V gene encodes CDR1 SQVTM and CDR2 ANQGSEA. The CDR3 runs 17 residues. DNA of the CDR3: TGCAGCGTTGAGGGTGTGGAGGGGAGGATTAGCACAGATACGCAGTATTTT. Encoded protein: CSVEGVEGRISTDTQYF.

There are a few counts of this clonotype. The chain joins TRBV12-3 or TRBV12-4 to TRBJ2-1, with D possibly TRBD1 on 6 matching bases. V lost 7 bases and J 8 bases, leaving 21 bases between the germline ends. The CDR3 loop spans 15 amino acids. The CDR3 is CASNNRVSGAHEQFF. The CDR3 nucleotides are TGTGCCAGCAACAACAGGGTATCAGGGGCCCATGAGCAGTTCTTC.

The J gene is TRBJ2-3, the V gene TRBV10-3; the D gene is possibly TRBD2 (7 bases). Trimming shortened V by 4 bases and J by 5 bases, and 22 bases separated the two germline ends. Germline assignment: CDR1 ENHRY and CDR2 SYGVKD. CDR3 length equals 17 residues. The CDR3: CAISALLGGGGEDTQYF. The DNA for the CDR3 is TGTGCCATCAGTGCCCTTTTGGGGGGGGGCGGTGAAGATACGCAGTATTTT.

This clonotype was picked up a small number of times. The chain recombines TRBV28 with TRBJ2-2; TRBD1 agrees at 9 bases. Germline V gives CDR1 MDHEN, CDR2 SYDVKM. The CDR3 sequence is 15 residues long. With V trimmed by 9 bases and J by 6 bases, 11 bases remained unmatched. The CDR3 sequence is CASRGLDRGPGELFF. CDR3 DNA sequence: TGTGCCAGTAGGGGGTTGGACAGGGGCCCCGGGGAGCTGTTTTTT. The variable domain in full, completed from reference TRBV28 and TRBJ2-2, reads DVKVTQSSRYLVKRTGEKVFLECVQDMDHENMFWYRQDPGLGLRLIYFSYDVKMKEKGDIPEGYSVSREKKERFSLILESASTNQTSMYLCASRGLDRGPGELFFGEGSRLTVL.

This clonotype turned up a few times. The chain carries TRBV10-3 and TRBJ2-7; tentatively, D is TRBD1 (5 bases). Germline V lookup: CDR1 ENHRY, CDR2 SYGVKD. Trimming cost V 5 bases and J 2 bases, with 13 bases left between them. The CDR3 runs to 14 residues. The CDR3 here is CAISSDTPPYEQYV. CDR3 nucleotide sequence: TGTGCCATCAGTTCGGACACACCTCCCTACGAGCAGTACGTC.

This clonotype was seen a few times. This chain joins TRBV6-5 and TRBJ1-1, with TRBD1 matching over 8 bases. Germline values: CDR1 MNHEY, CDR2 SVGAGI. V shed 2 bases, J shed 3 bases, and the junction held 5 bases outside the gene matches. This CDR3 spans 15 amino acids. CDR3 amino acids: CASSYTPDRDTEAFF. CDR3 DNA: TGTGCCAGCAGTTACACTCCGGACAGGGACACTGAAGCTTTCTTT.

The gene calls are TRBV6-5 and TRBJ1-1, with D perhaps matching TRBD1 (5 bases). V was cut by 2 bases and J by 4 bases, with 14 bases left in between. CDR1 is MNHEY and CDR2 is SVGAGI in the germline V gene. The CDR3 runs 15 residues. The CDR3 reads CASSYGAAVGTEAFF. The CDR3 DNA reads as TGTGCCAGCAGTTACGGGGCAGCGGTCGGCACTGAAGCTTTCTTT.

Many counts were recorded for this clonotype. This rearrangement joins TRBV28 to TRBJ2-5, with D perhaps TRBD2 (6 bases). This CDR3 comprises 13 residues. CDR1 and CDR2 (germline): MDHEN, SYDVKM. The V end lost 3 bases, the J end lost 5 bases, and 10 bases lay between the germline ends. The CDR3 DNA reads TGTGCCAGCAGTTTTACGGGAGTGGAGACCCAGTACTTC. Translated: CASSFTGVETQYF.

The genes are TRBV12-3 or TRBV12-4 and TRBJ2-4; 7 bases align to TRBD1. The CDR3 extends over 15 amino acids. V shed 6 bases, J shed 0 bases, and the junction held 5 bases outside the gene matches. The CDR3 nucleotides read TGTGCCAGCAGACGGGGACAGTTAGCCAAAAACATTCAGTACTTC. Translated, it gives CASRRGQLAKNIQYF.

V is TRBV7-2 and J is TRBJ2-7; either TRBD1 or TRBD2 may supply D (5 bases each). The ends were cut back, 1 base at V and 10 bases at J, with 11 bases in the middle. The CDR3 runs 12 residues. Per the germline V gene, CDR1 is SGHTA and CDR2 is FQGNSA. In DNA, the CDR3 is TGTGCCAGCAGCTTAGACCGACGGGGCCAGTACTTC. As protein: CASSLDRRGQYF.

In its sample, this clonotype was seen a few times. The rearrangement links TRBV7-9 to TRBJ1-1, with D possibly TRBD1 on 5 matching bases. The CDR3 spans 13 residues. Germline CDR1 and CDR2: SEHNR and FQNEAQ (reference sequence). Trimming removed 6 bases from V and 4 bases from J, with 12 bases in between. DNA for the CDR3: TGTGCCAGCAGGCACGACAGAACCACTGAAGCTTTCTTT. Translating it yields CASRHDRTTEAFF.

This rearrangement joins TRBV18 to TRBJ1-2, with 7 bases matching TRBD1. This CDR3 has 15 residues. Losses at the gene ends were 1 base for V and 2 bases for J; bases not matched to a gene: 4. CDR1 KGHSH and CDR2 LQKENI come from the germline V gene. Here the CDR3 DNA reads TGTGCCAGCTCACCACAGGGACAGATAAACTATGGCTACACCTTC. This sequence encodes CASSPQGQINYGYTF. Complete variable domain (other parts from reference TRBV18 and TRBJ1-2): NAGVMQNPRHLVRRRGQEARLRCSPMKGHSHVYWYRQLPEEGLKFMVYLQKENIIDESGMPKERFSAEFPKEGPSILRIQQVVRGDSAAYFCASSPQGQINYGYTFGSGTRLTVV.

There are a few counts of this clonotype. The V gene is TRBV20-1, the J gene TRBJ1-1; no firm D call. CDR1 is DFQATT, CDR2 SNEGSKA, per germline (reference sequence). Trimming cost V 4 bases and J 3 bases, with 6 bases left between them. The CDR3 is 11 residues long. As DNA, the CDR3 is TGCAGTGCTAATCCGTACACTGAAGCTTTCTTT. Protein product: CSANPYTEAFF.

The rearrangement joins TRBV20-1 to TRBJ1-6, with 7 positions matching TRBD1. The germline V gene encodes CDR1 DFQATT and CDR2 SNEGSKA (reference sequence). CDR3 length: 12 amino acids. V shed 3 bases, J shed 8 bases, and the junction held 1 base outside the gene matches. For the CDR3, the DNA is TGCAGTGCTAGCAGGGGGGATTCACCCCTCCACTTT. Translating it yields CSASRGDSPLHF.